One and the same sample provided the 31 T cell receptor beta chains below, sequenced in a study of blood T cell repertoires in COVID-19. The repertoire was sequenced with immunoSEQ multiplex PCR; TCRdb's copy has only in-frame clones and lacks some. The data hold hundreds of thousands of clones, with about 80% observed a single time. Specimen: peripheral blood. Receptors were obtained from an older man with acute or convalescent COVID-19.

The chain recombines TRBV10-3 with TRBJ1-5; D perhaps matches TRBD1 (5 bases). CDR1 and CDR2 from the germline V gene are ENHRY and SYGVKD. The CDR3 is made up of 13 amino acids. Trimming took off 10 bases at V and 10 bases at J, with 20 bases between the two ends. The CDR3 coding sequence is TGTGCCACCAGGGAGACAGCCGGGGGACCCCAGCATTTT. Translated, it gives CATRETAGGPQHF.

The chain combines TRBV19 with TRBJ1-2; tentative D call: TRBD1 (5 bases). Germline V gene lookup returns CDR1 LNHDA and CDR2 SQIVND (reference sequence). The CDR3 length is 18 residues. V gave up 1 base and J gave up 5 bases, with 23 bases separating them. The CDR3 coding sequence is TGTGCCAGTAGTATAGGTCTGGGAGGGACCTTTCAGCGGTATGGCTACACCTTC. This translates into CASSIGLGGTFQRYGYTF.

This chain joins TRBV4-1 and TRBJ2-1; TRBD2 agrees at 7 bases. The V gene's germline CDR1 is MGHRA and CDR2 YSYEKL. This CDR3 region has 15 residues. J gave up 4 bases and V 4 bases, and 7 bases lay outside the gene matches. CDR3 loop: CASSRDPSGYNEQFF. The CDR3 DNA sequence: TGCGCCAGCAGCCGGGACCCTAGCGGATACAATGAGCAGTTCTTC.

In this sample, this clone turned up once. The chain uses TRBV27 and TRBJ1-2; D is uncertain. The ends were cut back, 6 bases at V and 4 bases at J, with 9 bases in the middle. Germline loops: CDR1 MNHEY, CDR2 SMNVEV (reference sequence). The CDR3 runs 12 residues. The CDR3, as DNA: TGTGCCAGCAGGGCAGGCTTCTATGGCTACACCTTC. Its protein product is CASRAGFYGYTF.

V and J are TRBV24-1 and TRBJ2-7; 7 bases match TRBD2. V lost 3 bases to trimming and J lost 4 bases; unmatched junction nucleotides: 8. This CDR3 is built from 15 residues. Germline CDR1 and CDR2: KGHDR and SFDVKD. CDR3 sequence: CATSDQFGGSYEQYF. Here the CDR3 DNA reads TGTGCCACCAGTGATCAATTTGGCGGGAGTTACGAGCAGTACTTC.

The chain joins TRBV5-1 to TRBJ2-2, with TRBD2 as a possible D gene (5 bases). The length of the CDR3 is 13 residues. Trimming removed 2 bases from V and 3 bases from J, with 5 bases in between. Germline assignment: CDR1 SGHRS and CDR2 YFSETQ. The CDR3 reads CASSFGDTGELFF. The CDR3 DNA reads TGCGCCAGCAGCTTCGGGGACACCGGGGAGCTGTTTTTT.

The CDR3 protein is CASTQSGAPQETQYF. CDR3 DNA sequence: TGCGCCAGCACCCAGAGTGGAGCGCCCCAAGAGACCCAGTACTTC. The chain is built from TRBV5-1 and TRBJ2-5; no definite D call. Trimming took 6 bases from V and 1 from J, leaving 16 bases between them. This CDR3 is built from 15 residues. CDR1 and CDR2 from the germline V gene are SGHRS and YFSETQ.

The chain employs TRBV2 and TRBJ2-7; 8 bases are a match to TRBD1. The CDR3 contains 16 residues. Unmatched junction bases numbered 14, after V lost 10 bases and J lost 0 bases. The germline gives CDR1 SNHLY, CDR2 FYNNEI. The CDR3: CATHSGPGTGSYEQYF. DNA of the CDR3: TGTGCCACGCATTCAGGGCCCGGGACAGGCTCCTACGAGCAGTACTTC.

The genes are TRBV5-4 and TRBJ1-2; possible D gene TRBD1, 6 bases. The CDR3 has 15 residues. The germline CDR1 and CDR2 sequences are SGHNT and YYREEE (reference sequence). V was cut by 0 bases and J by 3 bases, with 12 bases left in between. This chain's CDR3 is CASSLEARGHYGYTF. The DNA of the CDR3 is TGTGCCAGCAGCTTGGAGGCCAGGGGCCACTATGGCTACACCTTC.

The J gene is TRBJ1-1, the V gene TRBV5-1; 7 bases are a match to TRBD1. The CDR3 is 13 residues long. CDR1 SGHRS and CDR2 YFSETQ come from the germline V gene. J gave up 8 bases and V 2 bases, and 6 bases lay outside the gene matches. The CDR3, as DNA: TGCGCCAGCAGCTTAACACCGGGACAGGAAGCTTTCTTT. The encoded protein is CASSLTPGQEAFF.

The chain joins TRBV6-5 to TRBJ1-5, with 9 positions matching TRBD1. Unmatched junction bases numbered 7, after V lost 6 bases and J lost 7 bases. The CDR3 has 14 residues. Germline CDR1 and CDR2: MNHEY and SVGAGI. CDR3 sequence reads: CASSRDRDDQPQHF. CDR3 sequence (DNA): TGTGCCAGCAGCCGGGACAGGGACGACCAGCCCCAGCATTTT.

The chain is built from TRBV5-1 and TRBJ2-7; 7 nucleotides line up with TRBD1. Trimming at V came to 0 bases and at J to 4 bases, leaving 7 bases not matched to a gene. The CDR3 has 15 residues. Looked up from germline, CDR1 is SGHRS and CDR2 is YFSETQ. The CDR3 loop is CASSLERGQGYEQYF. As DNA, the CDR3 is TGCGCCAGCAGCTTGGAAAGGGGGCAAGGATACGAGCAGTACTTC. The variable domain in full, completed from reference TRBV5-1 and TRBJ2-7, reads KAGVTQTPRYLIKTRGQQVTLSCSPISGHRSVSWYQQTPGQGLQFLFEYFSETQRNKGNFPGRFSGRQFSNSRSEMNVSTLELGDSALYLCASSLERGQGYEQYFGPGTRLTVT.

The chain uses TRBV25-1 and TRBJ2-3; TRBD2 matches at 8 bases. Germline trimming cut 4 bases from V and 4 bases from J; bases unmatched to any gene: 16. The CDR3 is 18 amino acids. Germline CDR1 MGHDK, CDR2 SYGVNS. The CDR3 DNA reads as TGTGCCAGCAGTGCCCCCGCGGGAGCGGGAGTAGTGGCAGATACGCAGTATTTT. This encodes CASSAPAGAGVVADTQYF. Together with reference TRBV25-1 and TRBJ2-3, the CDR3 gives the full variable domain: EADIYQTPRYLVIGTGKKITLECSQTMGHDKMYWYQQDPGMELHLIHYSYGVNSTEKGDLSSESTVSRIRTEHFPLTLESARPSHTSQYLCASSAPAGAGVVADTQYFGPGTRLTVL.

This sequence joins TRBV5-4 and TRBJ1-6, with 7 bases identical to TRBD1. This CDR3 region has 15 residues. V gave up 6 bases and J gave up 7 bases; unmatched junction bases: 10. The germline V gene has CDR1 SGHNT and CDR2 YYREEE (reference sequence). The CDR3 nucleotides are TGTGCCAGCACCACACAGGGGCGGCGAAATTCACCCCTCCACTTT. This gives the protein CASTTQGRRNSPLHF.

The chain recombines TRBV28 with TRBJ1-5, with D tentatively TRBD1 (6 bases). Per the germline V gene, CDR1 is MDHEN and CDR2 is SYDVKM. Trimming took off 4 bases at V and 1 base at J, with 11 bases between the two ends. The CDR3 spans 15 residues. For the CDR3, the DNA is TGTGCCAGCAGTTCACAGGGTATGAGCAATCAGCCCCAGCATTTT. It codes for CASSSQGMSNQPQHF.

V usage is TRBV27 and J usage is TRBJ2-7; D call uncertain. The CDR3 consists of 13 residues. V gave up 4 bases and J gave up 2 bases, with 9 bases separating them. Germline CDR1 reads MNHEY; CDR2 reads SMNVEV (reference sequence). The CDR3 region is CASSSTPTYEQYF. The CDR3 DNA sequence: TGTGCCAGCAGTTCGACACCAACCTACGAGCAGTACTTC.

The V gene is TRBV5-1, the J gene TRBJ2-7; possible D gene TRBD2, 5 bases. Per germline, CDR1 SGHRS and CDR2 YFSETQ. The CDR3 is made up of 14 amino acids. The V end lost 2 bases, the J end lost 2 bases, and 11 bases lay between the germline ends. The CDR3 here is CASSFATGTYEQYF. The CDR3 nucleotides are TGCGCCAGCAGCTTTGCGACGGGGACCTACGAGCAGTACTTC.

This clone was recorded only once. The chain is built from TRBV11-2 and TRBJ1-2; D unclear. CDR1 is SGHAT and CDR2 is FQNNGV in the germline V gene. Trimming pared 1 base from V and 8 bases from J, leaving 11 bases between. CDR3 length: 13 residues. The CDR3 sequence: CASSLGVTGGYTF. CDR3 nucleotide sequence: TGTGCCAGCAGCTTAGGTGTCACCGGGGGCTACACCTTC.

This clone was recorded once. At one end the junction does not follow the germline gene, possibly because of a read error. V and J are TRBV6-4 and TRBJ1-6; TRBD1 matches 7 bases. Germline assignment: CDR1 MRHNA and CDR2 SNTAGT. The CDR3 length is 12 residues. CDR3 sequence (DNA): TGTGCCAGCATTTACCACCGGGACAGCAAGCGCTTT. Protein product: CASIYHRDSKRF.

The chain couples TRBV3-1 (or the pseudogene TRBV3-2) to TRBJ2-7; D may be TRBD2 (7 bases). Per the germline V gene, CDR1 is LGHDT and CDR2 is YNNKEL (reference sequence). Trimming took 1 base from V and 1 from J, leaving 11 bases between them. CDR3 length equals 15 residues. The CDR3: CASSQGGGWSYEQYF. As DNA, the CDR3 is TGTGCCAGCAGCCAAGGGGGGGGCTGGTCCTACGAGCAGTACTTC.

This rearrangement joins TRBV21-1 to TRBJ2-5; the table's D gene call, TRBD1, was not cross checked with the DNA. TRBV21-1 is assigned pseudogene status. CDR3 length equals 15 residues. CDR3 region: CASSPRTGRQETQYF. CDR3 sequence (DNA): TGTGCCAGCAGCCCTCGGACAGGGCGGCAAGAGACCCAGTACTTC.

The chain recombines TRBV3-1 (or the pseudogene TRBV3-2) with TRBJ1-2, with TRBD1 as a possible D gene (5 bases). Trimming took off 2 bases at V and 8 bases at J, with 18 bases between the two ends. CDR1 and CDR2 from the germline V gene are LGHDT and YNNKEL (reference sequence). The CDR3 is 15 residues long. The DNA for the CDR3 is TGTGCCAGCAGCCAAAATCGGGGCGGAGGGGCAGGCTACACCTTC. It translates to CASSQNRGGGAGYTF.

This clone was counted a few times. This chain uses TRBV19 with TRBJ1-2; 8 bases align to TRBD1. The ends lost 4 bases at V and 2 bases at J; junction bases unmatched: 6. Germline CDR1 is LNHDA and CDR2 is SQIVND (reference sequence). The CDR3 runs to 15 residues. CDR3 nucleotides: TGTGCCAGTAGTAGCCCCCGGACAGGGAACTATGGCTACACCTTC. This translates into CASSSPRTGNYGYTF.

The chain couples TRBV28 to TRBJ2-3; D gene uncertain. Germline assignment: CDR1 MDHEN and CDR2 SYDVKM. The CDR3 is 14 residues long. The germline V and J ends were trimmed by 2 bases and 2 bases, with 8 bases remaining between them. The CDR3: CASSLSPHTDTQYF. The CDR3 DNA reads TGTGCCAGCAGTTTAAGCCCGCACACAGATACGCAGTATTTT.

The chain is built from TRBV2 and TRBJ1-4; D possibly corresponds to TRBD1 (6 bases). Trimming shortened V by 0 bases and J by 8 bases, and 16 bases separated the two germline ends. There are 16 residues in the CDR3. Germline CDR1 reads SNHLY; CDR2 reads FYNNEI. CDR3 in amino acids: CASSEAPRYRVEKLFF. In nucleotides, the CDR3 is TGTGCCAGCAGTGAAGCTCCCCGTTACAGGGTCGAAAAACTGTTTTTT.

This clone appeared a few times. The V gene is TRBV9, the J gene TRBJ1-2, with D possibly being TRBD1 (6 bases). Germline values: CDR1 SGDLS, CDR2 YYNGEE. V shed 5 bases and J shed 2 bases, with 16 bases lying between them. The CDR3 extends over 15 amino acids. The CDR3 here is CASSSPGHINYGYTF. Written as DNA, the CDR3 is TGTGCCAGCAGTTCTCCGGGACACATAAACTATGGCTACACCTTC.

This clone came up a few times. The V and J genes are TRBV11-3 and TRBJ1-1; D gene unclear. This CDR3 has 13 amino acids. Trimming stripped 0 bases from V and 0 bases from J, with 2 bases between. CDR1 SGHNT and CDR2 YENEEA come from the germline V gene. The CDR3, as DNA: TGTGCCAGCAGCTTAGATATGAACACTGAAGCTTTCTTT. This gives the protein CASSLDMNTEAFF.

V and J are TRBV14 and TRBJ1-1; D call uncertain. The CDR3 totals 13 residues. Trimming removed 1 base at V and 4 bases at J, with 7 bases between. Germline assignment: CDR1 SGHDN and CDR2 FVKESK. In DNA form, the CDR3 reads TGTGCCAGCAGCCAAGTACGAGGCACTGAAGCTTTCTTT. This codes for CASSQVRGTEAFF.

In its sample, this clone was seen once. The genes are TRBV5-4 and TRBJ2-7; TRBD2 aligns across 8 bases. J gave up 2 bases and V 3 bases, and 4 bases lay outside the gene matches. CDR1 SGHNT and CDR2 YYREEE come from the germline V gene (reference sequence). The CDR3 consists of 14 residues. The CDR3 protein is CASSYGRGTYEQYF. The CDR3 DNA reads as TGTGCCAGCAGCTACGGGAGGGGGACCTACGAGCAGTACTTC.

The chain uses TRBV24-1 and TRBJ2-7; 7 positions agree with TRBD1. This CDR3 is built from 14 residues. Germline CDR1 is KGHDR and CDR2 is SFDVKD. Germline trimming cut 4 bases from V and 5 bases from J; bases unmatched to any gene: 7. For the CDR3, the DNA is TGTGCCACCAGTGACCCTATTACAGGGGACGAGCAGTACTTC. Translating it yields CATSDPITGDEQYF.

The genes are TRBV29-1 and TRBJ2-7; TRBD1 aligns across 9 bases. CDR1 and CDR2 (germline): SQVTM, ANQGSEA. The V and J ends lost 4 bases and 3 bases, in that order; junction bases with no gene match: 1. This CDR3 contains 12 residues. CDR3 residues: CSVADRGYEQYF. In nucleotides, the CDR3 is TGCAGCGTTGCGGACAGGGGCTACGAGCAGTACTTC.